A single sample gave rise to the 2 T cell receptor beta chains below, sequenced in a study of PD-1 blockade in mismatch repair-deficient tumors. Clones were read by immunoSEQ multiplex PCR, and TCRdb kept only the in-frame ones, dropping some. The data contain over 14,000 clones, 80% to 85% of them singletons. Stated time point: roughly 11-day in vitro stimulation with candidate neoantigen peptide 4. For these receptors, no antigen is known. This specimen consisted of cells cultured in vitro, obtained from a patient treated with pembrolizumab. These receptors were taken from an adult with mismatch repair-deficient cancer.

V gene TRBV19 combines with J gene TRBJ2-1, with 10 bases lining up with TRBD2. V gave up 4 bases and J gave up 4 bases; unmatched junction bases: 7. The CDR3 sequence is 16 residues long. Germline lookup yields CDR1 LNHDA and CDR2 SQIVND (reference sequence). The CDR3 nucleotides read TGTGCCAGTAGTACCGGACTAGCGGAGGTATACAATGAGCAGTTCTTC. Its translation is CASSTGLAEVYNEQFF.

This chain joins TRBV6-5 and TRBJ1-3; D uncertain. The V and J ends lost 8 bases and 1 base respectively, with 12 bases between them. This CDR3 comprises 14 residues. Looked up from germline, CDR1 is MNHEY and CDR2 is SVGAGI. CDR3 in amino acids: CASARATSGNTIYF. CDR3 bases: TGTGCCAGCGCACGGGCCACGTCTGGAAACACCATATATTTT.